This TCR beta chain was sequenced in a study of cytotoxic CD8 clonotypes in ibrutinib-treated CLL. Profiling relied on immunoSEQ multiplex PCR, and the TCRdb table lists in-frame clones only, not all of them. The sample contains just over 200,000 clones, approximately 70% of which appear only once. The germline CDR1 and CDR2 sequences are PRHDT and FYEKMQ (reference sequence). V trimming: 6 bases; J trimming: 1 base; junction bases outside the gene matches: 3. The CDR3 is 14 residues long. This clonotype originated in a human donor with chronic lymphocytic leukemia. The sequences come from PBMCs, collected after 12 months of ibrutinib treatment. The rearrangement joins TRBV13 to TRBJ2-3; 8 nucleotides line up with TRBD2. For the CDR3, the DNA is TGTGCCAGCAGGCGGGGGGCCGGCACAGATACGCAGTATTTT. This encodes CASRRGAGTDTQYF.